These T cell receptor beta chains were read from a single sample in a study of T cell repertoires in cytomegalovirus infection. One entry per CDR3 protein results from TCRdb running MiXCR on the reads. The sample records some 800,000 distinct CDR3 sequences, about 33% being singletons. These receptors' antigens are unknown. The sample was cultured CD8+ T cells from PBMCs, taken from culture after CMV antigen stimulation. All receptors derive from a human donor in good health (CMV status not recorded). Some clones in this sample may be carry-over from other donors' samples. Both conserved end residues are part of each CDR3. The D gene is left open where the match is weak. The size of a clone is reported for some rows only, either as once, few or many, or as a class for expanded clones.

d_gene: TRBD2; j_gene: TRBJ2-7; abundance: few; v_gene: TRBV27; CDR3nt: TGTGCCAGCAGTCTACGGGGAGGGCGGGAGCAGTACTTC; CDR3aa: CASSLRGGREQYF
d_gene: NA; j_gene: TRBJ1-1; abundance: NA; v_gene: TRBV19; CDR3nt: TGTGCCAGTAGTATGAGGCCACCTGGCACTGAAGCTTTCTTT; CDR3aa: CASSMRPPGTEAFF
d_gene: TRBD2; j_gene: TRBJ2-7; abundance: few; v_gene: TRBV6-2/TRBV6-3; CDR3nt: TGTGCCAGCAATAGCGGGGGCCGATCCTACGAGCAGTACTTC; CDR3aa: CASNSGGRSYEQYF
d_gene: TRBD1; j_gene: TRBJ1-2; abundance: many; v_gene: TRBV7-2; CDR3nt: TGTGCCAGCAGCTTGGACAGGGGCCACTATGGCTACACCTTC; CDR3aa: CASSLDRGHYGYTF
d_gene: TRBD1; j_gene: TRBJ1-5; abundance: NA; v_gene: TRBV12-3/TRBV12-4; CDR3nt: TGTGCCAGCAGCACAGGGGGGATGTATAGCAATCAGCCCCAGCATTTT; CDR3aa: CASSTGGMYSNQPQHF
d_gene: TRBD2; j_gene: TRBJ2-3; abundance: few; v_gene: TRBV7-6; CDR3nt: TGTGCCAGCAGCTCCGGGTCCCTACTAGCGGGGGGGAACACAGATACGCAGTATTTT; CDR3aa: CASSSGSLLAGGNTDTQYF
d_gene: NA; j_gene: TRBJ1-5; abundance: NA; v_gene: TRBV19; CDR3nt: TGTGCCAGTAGCACCGGGACCCAAAGTAGTGGTCAGCCCCAGCATTTT; CDR3aa: CASSTGTQSSGQPQHF
d_gene: NA; j_gene: TRBJ2-2; abundance: few; v_gene: TRBV6-5; CDR3nt: TGTGCCAGCAGTTACAGTGAGCCCGGGGAGCTGTTTTTT; CDR3aa: CASSYSEPGELFF
d_gene: NA; j_gene: TRBJ2-5; abundance: NA; v_gene: TRBV6-6; CDR3nt: TGTGCCAGCAGTTACCCGATCACCTACAGGGAGATAGTAGCCGATTTCACAGAGACCCGGTACTTC; CDR3aa: CASSYPITYREIVADFTETRYF
d_gene: NA; j_gene: TRBJ2-3; abundance: few; v_gene: TRBV5-6; CDR3nt: TGTGCCAGCAGCTTGGCAGGCGGAGACTATACGCAGTATTTT; CDR3aa: CASSLAGGDYTQYF
d_gene: TRBD2; j_gene: TRBJ2-1; abundance: NA; v_gene: TRBV20-1; CDR3nt: TGCAGTGCTCCATCCTCACTAGCGGGGGTTACCATTTCCTACAATGAGCAGTTCTTC; CDR3aa: CSAPSSLAGVTISYNEQFF
d_gene: NA; j_gene: TRBJ1-2; abundance: NA; v_gene: TRBV25-1; CDR3nt: TGTGCCAGCAGTGACGCACGGGGCTACACCTTC; CDR3aa: CASSDARGYTF
d_gene: TRBD2; j_gene: TRBJ2-3; abundance: NA; v_gene: TRBV10-2; CDR3nt: TGCGCCAGCAATGACCTAGCGGGGGTCACAGATACGCAGTATTTT; CDR3aa: CASNDLAGVTDTQYF
d_gene: NA; j_gene: TRBJ1-5; abundance: NA; v_gene: TRBV19; CDR3nt: TGTGCCAGTAGCGACACAGGGTTCTGGCCCCAGCATTTT; CDR3aa: CASSDTGFWPQHF